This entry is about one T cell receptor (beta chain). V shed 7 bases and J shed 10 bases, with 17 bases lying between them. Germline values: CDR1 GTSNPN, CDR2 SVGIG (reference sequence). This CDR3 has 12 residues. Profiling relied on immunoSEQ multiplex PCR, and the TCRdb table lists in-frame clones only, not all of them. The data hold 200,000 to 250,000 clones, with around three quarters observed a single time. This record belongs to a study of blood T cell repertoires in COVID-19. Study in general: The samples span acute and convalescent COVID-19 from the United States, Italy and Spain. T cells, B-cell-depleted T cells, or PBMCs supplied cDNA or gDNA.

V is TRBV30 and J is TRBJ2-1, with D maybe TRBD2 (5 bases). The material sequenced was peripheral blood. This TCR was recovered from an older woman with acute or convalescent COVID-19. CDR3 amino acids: CALRTLPKEQFF. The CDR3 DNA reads TGTGCCTTGCGGACTCTCCCCAAGGAGCAGTTCTTC.